The entry that follows covers one T cell receptor (beta chain) sequence. Time point reported: patch test 3, about 24 weeks after DPC sensitization. Treatment reported: therapeutic diphenylcyclopropenone sensitization with weekly scalp DPC. The sample comes from a study of human T cells and chemical hapten exposure. Study details: Throughout a study of 20 to 30 weeks, patients underwent weekly scalp administration of diphenylcyclopropenone doses.

The library tagged each cDNA molecule with unique molecular identifiers. As handled by the study authors: Sequenced samples showed a median of around 93,000 TCRs each, with counts running from around 20,000 to 690,000. Via MiXCR, TCRdb re-called the RACE reads, giving one row per CDR3 protein. TCRdb's processing, not the authors' own work, is the source of the V and J calls. The sample holds some 91,000 distinct CDR3 sequences, roughly 27% seen once. The sample in question was whole blood, obtained in connection with sensitization to the hapten diphenylcyclopropenone (DPC). This receptor was taken from a man aged 35 to 55 with alopecia areata. Some clones in this sample may be carry-over from other donors' samples.

In DNA form, the CDR3 reads TGTGCCAGCAGTCCGCCGGGAGGGGCCTACAATGAGCAGTTCTTC. Translating it yields CASSPPGGAYNEQFF. The V and J genes are TRBV12-3 or TRBV12-4 and TRBJ2-1; 8 bases agree with TRBD2. Unmatched junction bases numbered 5, after V lost 5 bases and J lost 2 bases. The CDR3 length is 15 residues.